This T cell receptor beta chain was profiled in a study of T-cell memory formation after mild COVID-19. Study information: The study found TCR clusters largely donor specific.

For this clonotype: The antigen remains unidentified.

The CDR3 is made up of 15 amino acids. V dropped 0 bases and J dropped 1 base, with 9 bases sitting between them. Germline-derived CDR1 and CDR2 are MNHNY and SVGAGI (reference sequence). Regarding the study as a whole: Day 15 to 85 contracting clones showed balanced CD4/CD8; day 15 to 37 expanders favored CD4+. Contracting CD8+ clones were enriched in EMRA, CD4+ mainly in CM and EM.

TCRdb independently ran MiXCR on the 5' RACE reads; one entry per CDR3 protein. The sample yields hundreds of thousands of distinct CDR3 sequences, approximately 19% seen once. The J gene is TRBJ1-1, the V gene TRBV6-6; D uncertain. Sequenced input: PBMCs or a T cell subset sorted from them (not recorded which). This receptor was obtained from a man younger than 35 who had mild COVID-19 (a few samples of this study predate the infection). Cell type and time point are not known. In DNA form, the CDR3 reads TGTGCCAGCAGTTACTCAAGAGCCGGGAACACTGAAGCTTTCTTT. Its protein is CASSYSRAGNTEAFF.